This TCR beta chain was recorded in a study of shared clonotypes between healthy human individuals. Looking at the study overall: Three CD4 naive, three CD4 memory, two CD8 naive and one CD8 memory plate were used per donor.

Naive CD8 cells comprised CD45RO-negative, CCR7-positively selected cells, excluding terminally differentiated effector memory CD45RA+ cells. This CDR3 is 16 amino acids long. CDR1 ENHRY and CDR2 SYGVKD come from the germline V gene. The V and J ends lost 6 bases and 4 bases, in that order; junction bases with no gene match: 12. The protocol was immunoSEQ multiplex PCR, while the TCRdb copy is restricted to in-frame clones and leaves out a portion. This repertoire shows about 680,000 clones, about 90% found once; its top ten account for about 24%. This TCR derives from a man aged 25-45 years in good health. Specimen: naive CD8+ T cells sorted from blood. The rearrangement joins TRBV10-3 to TRBJ2-1, with TRBD1 matching over 7 bases. The CDR3 nucleotides read TGTGCCATCAGGGCATCAACAGGGGCGGTGTACAATGAGCAGTTCTTC. Protein: CAIRASTGAVYNEQFF.